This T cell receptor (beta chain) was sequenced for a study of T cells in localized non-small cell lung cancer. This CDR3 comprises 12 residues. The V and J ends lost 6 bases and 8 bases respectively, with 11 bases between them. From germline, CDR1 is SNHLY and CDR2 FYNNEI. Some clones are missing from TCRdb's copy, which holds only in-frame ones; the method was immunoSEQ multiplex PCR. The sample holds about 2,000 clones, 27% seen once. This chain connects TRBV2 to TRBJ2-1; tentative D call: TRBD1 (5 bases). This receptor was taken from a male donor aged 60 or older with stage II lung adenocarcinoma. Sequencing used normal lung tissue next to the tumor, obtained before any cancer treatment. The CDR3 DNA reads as TGTGCCAGCAGCTCAGGGTTGGATGAGCAGTTCTTC. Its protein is CASSSGLDEQFF.